Listed below are T cell receptor beta chains from one sample, sequenced in a study of post-analysis software for immune sequencing data. TCRdb used MiXCR to reprocess the PCR reads, holding one entry per CDR3 protein. There are about 770,000 distinct CDR3 sequences in the sample; just over 45% occur only once, and roughly 4.9% lies in the top ten. The sequencing input was blood. These receptors were obtained from a girl aged 10 to 17 with multiple sclerosis. Each CDR3 is given with its conserved first and last residue. A D gene is named only where the DNA matches it firmly. Some rows have no size entry. The others give once, few or many, or a class for an expanded clone.

abundance	d_gene	j_gene	v_gene	CDR3nt	CDR3aa
few	TRBD1	TRBJ1-5	TRBV20-1	TGCAGTGCTATAACGACAGGGTATAGCAATCAGCCCCAGCATTTT	CSAITTGYSNQPQHF
.	.	TRBJ1-2	TRBV10-2	TGCGCCAGCAGCCCCTCCAGGGACGACTATGGCTACACCTTC	CASSPSRDDYGYTF
.	TRBD2	TRBJ2-1	TRBV10-3	TGTGCCATCAGTGAGCCCGGGACTAGCGGGACCGTGCGGGGCGGCAATGAGCAGTTCTTC	CAISEPGTSGTVRGGNEQFF
.	TRBD1	TRBJ2-5	TRBV5-1	TGCGCCAGCAGCTTGGCCGGGACAGGGAAGGAGACCCAGTACTTC	CASSLAGTGKETQYF
.	TRBD2	TRBJ2-3	TRBV30	TGTGCCTGGAGTCTGGGACTAGCAACAGATACGCAGTATTTT	CAWSLGLATDTQYF
.	.	TRBJ2-7	TRBV28	TGTGCCAGCAGTGCCTTGGGGGTGGGCTACGAGCAGTACTTC	CASSALGVGYEQYF
.	.	TRBJ2-7	TRBV5-5	TGTGCCAGCAGCTGGGGCACGGACTACGAGCAGTACTTC	CASSWGTDYEQYF
few	TRBD2	TRBJ2-7	TRBV5-5	TGTGCCAGCAGCCCCCCCCTGCGGGGGGCCTACGAGCAGTACTTC	CASSPPLRGAYEQYF
.	.	TRBJ2-1	TRBV3-1	TGTGCCAGCAGCCGTATCCTAGTTCCGACCACCTACAATGAGCAGTTCTTC	CASSRILVPTTYNEQFF
few	.	TRBJ2-3	TRBV27	TGTGCCAGCAGTTTATCGATCGGAGCCCCGGTAGATACGCAGTATTTT	CASSLSIGAPVDTQYF
.	.	TRBJ2-5	TRBV20-1	TGCAGTGCTAGTAGGGTGACCCAAGAGACCCAGTACTTC	CSASRVTQETQYF
.	.	TRBJ2-1	TRBV14	TGTGCCAGCAGCCAAGGGAACCTCCCCTCCTACAATGAGCAGTTCTTC	CASSQGNLPSYNEQFF
once	TRBD2	TRBJ2-5	TRBV6-1	TGTGCCAGCAAGGGTAGCGGGAGCCGGTCAGAGACCCAGTACTTC	CASKGSGSRSETQYF
.	.	TRBJ2-1	TRBV20-1	TGCAGTGCTACCTCCGGGACTCTTTACAATGAGCAGTTCTTC	CSATSGTLYNEQFF
.	TRBD2	TRBJ2-7	TRBV7-6	TGTGCCAGCAGCTTAGCTAGCGGGAGTAACGACGAGCAGTACTTC	CASSLASGSNDEQYF
many	TRBD1	TRBJ2-7	TRBV9	TGTGCCAGCAGCGTAGGGGGGACAGGTGTCTACGAGCAGTACTTC	CASSVGGTGVYEQYF
few	TRBD2	TRBJ2-3	TRBV5-1	TGCGCCAGCAGCTCTCCGACTAGCGGGACTGATACGCAGTATTTT	CASSSPTSGTDTQYF
.	.	TRBJ2-7	TRBV9	TGTGCCAGCAGCTCAGATGGAGGTCGTGACGAGCAGTACTTC	CASSSDGGRDEQYF
.	TRBD1	TRBJ2-1	TRBV29-1	TGCAGCGCCGAAGGGGGCGCCTACAATGAGCAGTTCTTC	CSAEGGAYNEQFF
.	TRBD1	TRBJ1-4	TRBV20-1	TGCAGTGCTAGGCGGAGGGACAGGGTTGATTCTAATGAAAAACTGTTTTTT	CSARRRDRVDSNEKLFF
.	.	TRBJ2-7	TRBV7-2	TGTGCCAGCAGCGGACCAGACAGGTGGGATTTCTACGAGCAGTACTTC	CASSGPDRWDFYEQYF
few	TRBD2	TRBJ2-3	TRBV5-5	TGTGCCAGCAGCCCGGCGGGCCAGCGGGAGAGCTCAGATACGCAGTATTTT	CASSPAGQRESSDTQYF
.	.	TRBJ2-7	TRBV7-9	TGTGCCAGCAGCCCAGGGTTTTCCTACGAGCAGTACTTC	CASSPGFSYEQYF
.	.	TRBJ2-3	TRBV3-1	TGTGCCAGCAGCCAAGACCCTGGGACAATCAGCACAGATACGCAGTATTTT	CASSQDPGTISTDTQYF
.	TRBD1	TRBJ2-1	TRBV7-8	TGTGCCAGCAGCTCTCAGGGGGCGGGGAATGAGCAGTTCTTC	CASSSQGAGNEQFF
.	.	TRBJ2-4	TRBV9	TGTGCCAGCAGCGTAGCGGGTGGGGGCCGGGAAAACATTCAGTACTTC	CASSVAGGGRENIQYF
few	.	TRBJ1-3	TRBV7-2	TGTGCCAGCAGACACACAGGTCCGGGAAACACCATATATTTT	CASRHTGPGNTIYF
few	.	TRBJ2-5	TRBV12-3/TRBV12-4	TGTGCCAGCAGTTTAAAGGGACAAGAGACCCAGTACTTC	CASSLKGQETQYF
many	TRBD2	TRBJ2-1	TRBV29-1	TGCAGCGCCGGGACTAGCGGCTACAATGAGCAGTTCTTC	CSAGTSGYNEQFF
.	TRBD2	TRBJ2-5	TRBV20-1	TGCAGTGCTAGAGATTGGCTAGCGGGAGACCAAGAGACCCAGTACTTC	CSARDWLAGDQETQYF
.	.	TRBJ2-4	TRBV24-1	TGTGCCACCAGTGTAAGGCCCGGAAACATTCAGTACTTC	CATSVRPGNIQYF
.	TRBD1	TRBJ2-7	TRBV9	TGTGCCAGCAGCGACCACTCGGACAGGGGGGACACCTACGAGCAGTACTTC	CASSDHSDRGDTYEQYF
.	TRBD2	TRBJ2-7	TRBV20-1	TGCAGTGCTAGAGATCCTTTGTCTAGCGGGGCCTACGAGCAGTACTTC	CSARDPLSSGAYEQYF
.	.	TRBJ2-1	TRBV20-1	TGCAGTGCTAGACCAGCGGGCTCCCCGTCTTACAATGAGCAGTTCTTC	CSARPAGSPSYNEQFF
few	.	TRBJ2-3	TRBV12-3/TRBV12-4	TGTGCCAGCAGCCCCAGGGACCGAAAGGATACGCAGTATTTT	CASSPRDRKDTQYF
.	TRBD1	TRBJ1-1	TRBV6-5	TGTGCCAGCAGTTACTCGACAGGGATGTCCACTGAAGCTTTCTTT	CASSYSTGMSTEAFF